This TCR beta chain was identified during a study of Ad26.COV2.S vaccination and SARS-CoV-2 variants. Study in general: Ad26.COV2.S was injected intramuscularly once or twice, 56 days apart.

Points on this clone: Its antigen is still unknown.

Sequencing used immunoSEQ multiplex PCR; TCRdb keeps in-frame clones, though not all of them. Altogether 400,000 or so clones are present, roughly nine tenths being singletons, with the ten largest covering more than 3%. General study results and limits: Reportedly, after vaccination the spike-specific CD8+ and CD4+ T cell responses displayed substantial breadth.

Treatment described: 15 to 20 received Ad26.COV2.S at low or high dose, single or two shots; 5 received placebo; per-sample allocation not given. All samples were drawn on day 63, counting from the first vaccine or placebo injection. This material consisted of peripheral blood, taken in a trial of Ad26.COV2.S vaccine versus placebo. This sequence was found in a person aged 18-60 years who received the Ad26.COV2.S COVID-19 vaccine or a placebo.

CDR3 bases: TGTGCCAGTCACGGGACAGGGTCGAGTTACACCGGGGAGCTGTTTTTT. Translating gives CASHGTGSSYTGELFF. The chain couples TRBV6-6 to TRBJ2-2, with 9 bases identical to TRBD1. The V gene end was trimmed by 9 bases and the J gene end by 3 bases; junction bases not matched to a gene: 11. Germline CDR1 MNHNY, CDR2 SVGAGI (reference sequence). The CDR3 totals 16 residues.